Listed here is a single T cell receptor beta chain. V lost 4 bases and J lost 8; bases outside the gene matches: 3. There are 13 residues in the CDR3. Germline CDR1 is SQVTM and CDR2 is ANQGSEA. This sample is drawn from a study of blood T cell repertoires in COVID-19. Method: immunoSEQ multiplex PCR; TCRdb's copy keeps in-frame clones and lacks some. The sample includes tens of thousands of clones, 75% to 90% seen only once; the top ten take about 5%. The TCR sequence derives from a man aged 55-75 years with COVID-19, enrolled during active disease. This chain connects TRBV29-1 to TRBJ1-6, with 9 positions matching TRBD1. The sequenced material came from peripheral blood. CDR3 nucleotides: TGCAGCGTTGGACAGGGGGATGATTCACCCCTCCACTTT. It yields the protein CSVGQGDDSPLHF.